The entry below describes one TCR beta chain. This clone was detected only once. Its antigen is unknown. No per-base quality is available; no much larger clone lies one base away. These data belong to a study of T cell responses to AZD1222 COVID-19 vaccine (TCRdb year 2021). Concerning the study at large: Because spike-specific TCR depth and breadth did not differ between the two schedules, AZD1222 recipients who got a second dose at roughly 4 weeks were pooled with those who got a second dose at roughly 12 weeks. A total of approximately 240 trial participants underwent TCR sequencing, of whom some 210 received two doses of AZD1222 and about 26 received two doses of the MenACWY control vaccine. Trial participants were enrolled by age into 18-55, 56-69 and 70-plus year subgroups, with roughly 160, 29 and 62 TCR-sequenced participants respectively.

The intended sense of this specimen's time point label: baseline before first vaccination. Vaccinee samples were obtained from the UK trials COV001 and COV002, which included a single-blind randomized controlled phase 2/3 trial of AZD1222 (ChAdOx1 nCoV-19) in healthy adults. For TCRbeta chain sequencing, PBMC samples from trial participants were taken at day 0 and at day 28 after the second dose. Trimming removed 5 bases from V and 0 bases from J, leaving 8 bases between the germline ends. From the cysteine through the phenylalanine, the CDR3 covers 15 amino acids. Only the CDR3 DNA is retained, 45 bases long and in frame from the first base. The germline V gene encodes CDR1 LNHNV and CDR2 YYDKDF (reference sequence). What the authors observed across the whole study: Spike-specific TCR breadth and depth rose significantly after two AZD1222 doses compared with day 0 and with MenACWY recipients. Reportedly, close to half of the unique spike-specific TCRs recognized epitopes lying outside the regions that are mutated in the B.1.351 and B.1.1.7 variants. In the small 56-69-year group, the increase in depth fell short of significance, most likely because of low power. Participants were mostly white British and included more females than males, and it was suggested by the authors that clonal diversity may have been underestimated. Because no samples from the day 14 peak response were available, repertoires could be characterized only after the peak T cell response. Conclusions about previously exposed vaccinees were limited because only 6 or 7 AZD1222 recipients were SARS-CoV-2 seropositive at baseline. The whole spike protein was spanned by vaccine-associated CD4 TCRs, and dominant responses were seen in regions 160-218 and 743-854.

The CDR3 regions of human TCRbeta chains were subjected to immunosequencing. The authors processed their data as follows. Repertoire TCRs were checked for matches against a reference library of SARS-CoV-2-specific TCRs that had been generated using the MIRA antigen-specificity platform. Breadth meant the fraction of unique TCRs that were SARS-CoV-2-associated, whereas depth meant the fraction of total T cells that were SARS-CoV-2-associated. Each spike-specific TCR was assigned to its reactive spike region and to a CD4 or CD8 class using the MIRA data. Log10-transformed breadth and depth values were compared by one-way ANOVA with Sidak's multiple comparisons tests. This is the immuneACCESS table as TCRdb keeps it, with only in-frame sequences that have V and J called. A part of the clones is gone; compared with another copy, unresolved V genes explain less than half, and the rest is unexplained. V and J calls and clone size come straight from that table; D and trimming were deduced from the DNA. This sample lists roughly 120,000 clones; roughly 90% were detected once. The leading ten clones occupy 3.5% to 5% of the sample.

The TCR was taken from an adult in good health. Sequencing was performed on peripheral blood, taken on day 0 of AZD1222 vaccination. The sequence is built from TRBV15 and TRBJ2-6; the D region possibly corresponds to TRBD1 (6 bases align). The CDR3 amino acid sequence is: CATSSRGSGANVLTF. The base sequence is TGTGCCACCAGCTCCAGGGGCTCTGGGGCCAACGTCCTGACTTTC.